Shown below are 16 T cell receptor beta chains from a single sample sequenced in a study of T cell repertoires in cytomegalovirus infection. TCRdb reprocessed the reads with MiXCR, giving one entry per CDR3 protein. The sample includes around 180,000 distinct CDR3 sequences, roughly a fifth seen only once; the top ten take just under 3%. Sample: PBMCs. The source of these receptors is a human donor in good health (CMV status not recorded). Some clones in this sample may be carry-over from other donors' samples.

At least ten counts were recorded for this clonotype. The chain links TRBV19 to TRBJ2-4; 7 positions agree with TRBD1. V gave up 4 bases and J gave up 6 bases; unmatched junction bases: 12. The CDR3 totals 16 residues. Germline values: CDR1 LNHDA, CDR2 SQIVND (reference sequence). The CDR3 sequence: CASSTNRDRSSNIQYF. The CDR3 DNA follows: TGTGCCAGTAGTACGAACCGGGACAGAAGCTCAAACATTCAGTACTTC.

The table lists this clonotype with many counts. The chain is built from TRBV18 and TRBJ2-3; D not resolved. The V gene lost 8 bases and the J gene lost 4 bases, with 10 bases spanning the gap. Germline V gene sequence: CDR1 KGHSH, CDR2 LQKENI. The length of the CDR3 is 12 residues. The CDR3 sequence: CASRDQSDTQYF. DNA for the CDR3: TGTGCCAGCCGCGACCAGTCAGATACGCAGTATTTT.

The chain joins TRBV12-3 or TRBV12-4 to TRBJ2-1; TRBD2 agrees at 11 bases. This CDR3 region has 17 residues. V shed 5 bases, J shed 9 bases, and the junction held 15 bases outside the gene matches. CDR3 in amino acids: CASSPQTLAGVVAEQFF. Written as DNA, the CDR3 is TGTGCCAGCAGTCCCCAGACACTAGCGGGAGTGGTGGCTGAGCAGTTCTTC.

This clonotype was seen a handful of times. This chain uses TRBV7-6 with TRBJ2-3; 7 positions match TRBD2. Germline assignment: CDR1 SGHVS and CDR2 FNYEAQ. With 0 bases clipped from V and 6 bases from J, the junction kept 9 bases outside the gene matches. This CDR3 is 16 amino acids long. In DNA, the CDR3 is TGTGCCAGCAGCTTAGCAGGCGGGAGAGGTGGCGATACGCAGTATTTT. Amino acids: CASSLAGGRGGDTQYF.

In this sample, this clonotype turned up a few times. J is TRBJ2-5 and V is TRBV29-1; D is undetermined. CDR1 SQVTM and CDR2 ANQGSEA come from the germline V gene. CDR3 size: 13 residues. With 4 bases removed from V and 4 bases from J, the gap between germline ends came to 13 bases. The CDR3 is CSVGNSWVETQYF. The CDR3 DNA is TGCAGCGTTGGAAATTCTTGGGTAGAGACCCAGTACTTC.

The V and J genes are TRBV7-9 and TRBJ1-2, with 7 nucleotides matching TRBD1. The CDR3 length is 13 residues. Looked up from germline, CDR1 is SEHNR and CDR2 is FQNEAQ (reference sequence). The J segment lost 7 bases and the V segment lost 5 bases, leaving 7 bases of the junction unmatched. CDR3 DNA sequence: TGTGCCAGCAGCCGTGACAGGGTAGTTGGCTACACCTTC. Its translation is CASSRDRVVGYTF.

The gene calls are TRBV29-1 and TRBJ2-4; TRBD2 aligns across 7 bases. The CDR3 sequence is 12 residues long. Germline assignment: CDR1 SQVTM and CDR2 ANQGSEA. Unmatched junction bases numbered 8, after V lost 7 bases and J lost 8 bases. CDR3 amino acids: CSANGGEDIQYF. In DNA form, the CDR3 reads TGCAGCGCCAATGGGGGGGAGGACATTCAGTACTTC.

This clonotype was counted ten times or more. V usage is TRBV7-9 and J usage is TRBJ1-1, with no clear D. The CDR3 totals 14 residues. V was shortened by 1 base and J by 8 bases, with 14 bases between the two germline ends. Germline V gene sequence: CDR1 SEHNR, CDR2 FQNEAQ (reference sequence). The CDR3 region has the DNA TGTGCCAGCAGCTTAGACCGGGCCAGGAACGAAGCTTTCTTT. Translated: CASSLDRARNEAFF.

The CDR3 sequence is CASSESGANTGELFF. CDR3 nucleotides: TGTGCCAGCAGTGAAAGCGGGGCGAACACCGGGGAGCTGTTTTTT. The V call is TRBV2, the J call TRBJ2-2; 7 bases align to TRBD2. The V gene's germline CDR1 is SNHLY and CDR2 FYNNEI. After removal of 2 bases from V and 0 bases from J, the junction contained 0 bases not matched to a gene. The CDR3 is 15 amino acids. Full variable domain (missing parts from reference TRBV2 and TRBJ2-2): EPEVTQTPSHQVTQMGQEVILRCVPISNHLYFYWYRQILGQKVEFLVSFYNNEISEKSEIFDDQFSVERPDGSNFTLKIRSTKLEDSAMYFCASSESGANTGELFFGEGSRLTVL.

V and J are TRBV6-2 or TRBV6-3 and TRBJ1-2, with D uncertain. The germline CDR1 and CDR2 sequences are MNHEY and SVGEGT. The V end lost 2 bases, the J end lost 0 bases, and 13 bases lay between the germline ends. The CDR3 contains 16 residues. CDR3 sequence (DNA): TGTGCCAGCAGTTACGGTGGAAATCCGGCTAACTATGGCTACACCTTC. It specifies CASSYGGNPANYGYTF.

The sample holds many counts of this clonotype. This sequence joins TRBV5-4 and TRBJ2-1, with 7 nucleotides matching TRBD2. Germline lookup yields CDR1 SGHNT and CDR2 YYREEE (reference sequence). With 0 bases clipped from V and 4 bases from J, the junction kept 7 bases outside the gene matches. The CDR3 spans 16 residues. The CDR3 region has the DNA TGTGCCAGCAGCTTGGATTTGGCGGGAGCTTACAATGAGCAGTTCTTC. Translating gives CASSLDLAGAYNEQFF.

V is TRBV6-2 or TRBV6-3 and J is TRBJ2-2; possibly TRBD2 for D (5 bases). CDR3 length: 13 residues. V was trimmed by 8 bases and J by 6 bases, leaving 13 bases between them. Germline CDR1 is MNHEY and CDR2 is SVGEGT. The CDR3 DNA is TGTGCCAGCGCTCTAGCTTGGTCCGGGGAGCTGTTTTTT. Translated: CASALAWSGELFF.

This clonotype was observed at least ten times. V and J are TRBV7-2 and TRBJ2-7; 8 nucleotides match TRBD2. V was pared by 2 bases and J by 4 bases, with 4 bases of the junction left unmatched. This CDR3 is built from 14 residues. Germline CDR1 reads SGHTA; CDR2 reads FQGNSA. In DNA form, the CDR3 reads TGTGCCAGCAGCTTAACAAGCGGGAGTTACGAGCAGTACTTC. It specifies CASSLTSGSYEQYF. The full variable domain, with the rest looked up from reference TRBV7-2 and TRBJ2-7, is GAGVSQSPSNKVTEKGKDVELRCDPISGHTALYWYRQSLGQGLEFLIYFQGNSAPDKSGLPSDRFSAERTGGSVSTLTIQRTQQEDSAVYLCASSLTSGSYEQYFGPGTRLTVT.

This clonotype was counted between two and nine times. This rearrangement joins TRBV5-1 to TRBJ1-1; a possible D gene is TRBD1 (6 bases). Germline V CDR1 and CDR2: SGHRS, YFSETQ. The CDR3 has 14 amino acids. Trimming stripped 3 bases from V and 4 bases from J, with 13 bases between. This CDR3 reads CASSYTQGSTEAFF. The CDR3 region has the DNA TGCGCCAGCAGCTACACACAGGGTAGCACTGAAGCTTTCTTT.

The chain recombines TRBV19 with TRBJ1-5; D possibly corresponds to TRBD1 (5 bases). V lost 7 bases to trimming and J lost 4 bases, with 17 bases between them. This CDR3 is built from 15 residues. Germline V gene data show CDR1 as LNHDA and CDR2 as SQIVND (reference sequence). The CDR3 spells CASIQGYQTNQPQHF. CDR3 in DNA: TGTGCCAGTATCCAGGGTTACCAAACGAATCAGCCCCAGCATTTT.

This chain uses TRBV20-1 with TRBJ1-6, with TRBD1 as a possible D gene (5 bases). Germline loops: CDR1 DFQATT, CDR2 SNEGSKA (reference sequence). The CDR3 sequence is 15 residues long. Trimming stripped 2 bases from V and 9 bases from J, with 17 bases between. The CDR3: CSARPTGAELSPLHF. The CDR3 DNA sequence: TGCAGTGCTAGACCCACTGGGGCAGAGCTTTCACCCCTCCACTTT.